The 20 T cell receptor beta chains given below trace back to one sample, sequenced in a study of T cell responses to AZD1222 COVID-19 vaccine. Some clones are missing from TCRdb's copy, which holds only in-frame ones; the method was immunoSEQ multiplex PCR. The table has about 81,000 clones, around 90% seen once. The specimen was peripheral blood, collected 28 days after the second AZD1222 dose. These receptors were obtained from an adult who received the AZD1222 COVID-19 vaccine.

The genes are TRBV12-3 or TRBV12-4 and TRBJ1-3; D call uncertain. Trimming shortened V by 1 base and J by 4 bases, and 5 bases separated the two germline ends. CDR3 size: 13 residues. CDR3 in amino acids: CASSLEAGNTIYF. The CDR3 DNA follows: TGTGCCAGCAGTTTAGAAGCCGGAAACACCATATATTTT.

The genes are TRBV11-1 and TRBJ2-3, with 14 bases identical to TRBD2. The CDR3 runs 16 residues. In germline, CDR1 is SGHAT, CDR2 FQDESV (reference sequence). V lost 6 bases and J lost 4; bases outside the gene matches: 6. The CDR3 DNA is TGTGCCAGCAGGGATGGGACTAGCGGGAGCGCAGATACGCAGTATTTT. This codes for CASRDGTSGSADTQYF.

The V and J genes are TRBV15 and TRBJ1-5, with D tentatively TRBD1 (6 bases). This CDR3 comprises 15 residues. The germline V gene has CDR1 LNHNV and CDR2 YYDKDF (reference sequence). The V and J ends lost 1 base and 1 base respectively, with 8 bases between them. This chain's CDR3 is CATSRGQGSNQPQHF. In nucleotides, the CDR3 is TGTGCCACCAGCAGAGGCCAGGGGAGCAATCAGCCCCAGCATTTT. Together with reference TRBV15 and TRBJ1-5, the CDR3 gives the full variable domain: DAMVIQNPRYQVTQFGKPVTLSCSQTLNHNVMYWYQQKSSQAPKLLFHYYDKDFNNEADTPDNFQSRRPNTSFCFLDIRSPGLGDTAMYLCATSRGQGSNQPQHFGDGTRLSIL.

This chain connects TRBV27 to TRBJ1-6; TRBD1 is a possible D gene (5 bases). Between the trimmed V and J ends, which lost 5 bases and 0 bases, there was a span of 14 bases. Germline V lookup: CDR1 MNHEY, CDR2 SMNVEV (reference sequence). The CDR3 spans 17 residues. The CDR3 here is CASSIRTSGSYNSPLHF. In DNA, the CDR3 is TGTGCCAGCAGTATAAGGACAAGCGGCTCCTATAATTCACCCCTCCACTTT.

This clone occurred once. The rearrangement joins TRBV10-3 to TRBJ1-6; no clear D. The CDR3 sequence is 15 residues long. Per the germline V gene, CDR1 is ENHRY and CDR2 is SYGVKD. Trimming shortened V by 6 bases and J by 8 bases, and 17 bases separated the two germline ends. The CDR3 DNA sequence: TGTGCCATCAGGGACCCGAGGAGGGCCGATTCACCCCTCCACTTT. It codes for CAIRDPRRADSPLHF.

This chain connects TRBV30 to TRBJ2-1; 7 bases fit TRBD2. Trimming cost V 3 bases and J 10 bases; bases outside gene matches: 3. Per germline, CDR1 GTSNPN and CDR2 SVGIG (reference sequence). This CDR3 contains 11 residues. The CDR3 is CAWSTGGEQFF. CDR3 in DNA: TGTGCCTGGAGCACCGGGGGGGAGCAGTTCTTC.

J is TRBJ2-1 and V is TRBV29-1; D ambiguous. This CDR3 is built from 14 residues. Germline-derived CDR1 and CDR2 are SQVTM and ANQGSEA. Trimming took 6 bases from V and 0 from J, leaving 12 bases between them. The CDR3 nucleotides are TGCAGCGTCAAGCGCTCGAGCTCCTACAATGAGCAGTTCTTC. It yields the protein CSVKRSSSYNEQFF.

Here the CDR3 DNA reads TGTGCCAGCAGCCAAGATCAAGCGGGGGGGCTTTTAAGCTCCTACAATGAGCAGTTCTTC. This codes for CASSQDQAGGLLSSYNEQFF. The rearrangement links TRBV4-2 to TRBJ2-1; 10 bases align to TRBD2. Germline values: CDR1 LGHNA, CDR2 YNFKEQ. The CDR3 loop spans 20 amino acids. Germline trimming cut 0 bases from V and 0 bases from J; bases unmatched to any gene: 11.

The chain carries TRBV7-3 and TRBJ1-4; possibly TRBD1 for D (5 bases). V dropped 1 base and J dropped 7 bases, with 7 bases sitting between them. CDR1 and CDR2 from the germline V gene are SGHTA and FQGTGA. The CDR3 has 13 amino acids. CDR3 DNA: TGTGCCAGCAGCTTAAGGAGGGGTGAAAAACTGTTTTTT. Protein: CASSLRRGEKLFF.

V is TRBV28 and J is TRBJ1-3, with 7 bases fitting TRBD1. The V segment lost 5 bases and the J segment 2 bases; nucleotides outside the gene matches: 6. Looked up from germline, CDR1 is MDHEN and CDR2 is SYDVKM. This CDR3 is 15 amino acids long. The CDR3 sequence: CASSPLTGTGNTIYF. The CDR3 region has the DNA TGTGCCAGCAGTCCTTTGACAGGGACTGGAAACACCATATATTTT.

In its sample, this clone was seen once. The chain links TRBV28 to TRBJ2-7, with D maybe TRBD2 (5 bases). CDR1 is MDHEN and CDR2 is SYDVKM in the germline V gene. The length of the CDR3 is 16 residues. V dropped 3 bases and J dropped 5 bases, with 20 bases sitting between them. The CDR3 DNA sequence: TGTGCCAGCAGTTTTAGGTCTTTCCGGGATATAAACGAGCAGTACTTC. Translation gives CASSFRSFRDINEQYF.

The V call is TRBV7-6, the J call TRBJ2-7; tentative D call: TRBD1 (6 bases). CDR3 length: 12 residues. V dropped 6 bases and J dropped 6 bases, with 12 bases sitting between them. The germline V gene has CDR1 SGHVS and CDR2 FNYEAQ. The CDR3, as DNA: TGTGCCAGCAGGCAACAGGGTGGCGAGCAGTACTTC. Its translation: CASRQQGGEQYF. The whole variable domain, filled in from reference TRBV7-6 and TRBJ2-7, reads GAGVSQSPRYKVTKRGQDVALRCDPISGHVSLYWYRQALGQGPEFLTYFNYEAQQDKSGLPNDRFSAERPEGSISTLTIQRTEQRDSAMYRCASRQQGGEQYFGPGTRLTVT.

V usage is TRBV7-3 and J usage is TRBJ1-1; 8 bases are a match to TRBD1. The CDR3 loop spans 14 amino acids. V lost 5 bases to trimming and J lost 6 bases; unmatched junction nucleotides: 8. Germline V CDR1 and CDR2: SGHTA, FQGTGA. The CDR3 DNA reads as TGTGCCAGCAGCCCCCCTGGACAGGGTGCTGAAGCTTTCTTT. Translated: CASSPPGQGAEAFF.

The J gene is TRBJ1-5, the V gene TRBV2, with unresolved D. V was clipped by 3 bases and J by 5 bases, with 8 bases between them. Germline V gene data show CDR1 as SNHLY and CDR2 as FYNNEI. This CDR3 is built from 13 residues. The CDR3 here is CASSEGLDQPQHF. CDR3 DNA sequence: TGTGCCAGCAGTGAGGGCCTCGATCAGCCCCAGCATTTT. Together with reference TRBV2 and TRBJ1-5, the CDR3 gives the full variable domain: EPEVTQTPSHQVTQMGQEVILRCVPISNHLYFYWYRQILGQKVEFLVSFYNNEISEKSEIFDDQFSVERPDGSNFTLKIRSTKLEDSAMYFCASSEGLDQPQHFGDGTRLSIL.

This sequence joins TRBV6-6 and TRBJ1-5; TRBD1 matches at 7 bases. With 0 bases clipped from V and 0 bases from J, the junction kept 2 bases outside the gene matches. The CDR3 spans 16 residues. Per the germline V gene, CDR1 is MNHNY and CDR2 is SVGAGI (reference sequence). CDR3 loop: CASSYSRQGSNQPQHF. The CDR3 DNA follows: TGTGCCAGCAGTTACTCCCGACAGGGTAGCAATCAGCCCCAGCATTTT.

The chain links TRBV29-1 to TRBJ2-1, with TRBD2 matching 9 bases. The CDR3 spans 16 residues. Germline trimming cut 4 bases from V and 9 bases from J; bases unmatched to any gene: 16. Germline-derived CDR1 and CDR2 are SQVTM and ANQGSEA. CDR3 loop: CSVGRRRLADSSEQFF. For the CDR3, the DNA is TGCAGCGTTGGTCGGAGGAGACTAGCGGACTCAAGTGAGCAGTTCTTC.

In its sample, this clone was seen once. The sample carries other DNA sequences with the same CDR3. The chain joins TRBV9 to TRBJ1-2, with TRBD1 identical over 11 bases. The CDR3 runs 13 residues. The germline V gene has CDR1 SGDLS and CDR2 YYNGEE. V shed 3 bases, J shed 7 bases, and the junction held 2 bases outside the gene matches. CDR3 nucleotide sequence: TGTGCCAGCAGCGCGGACAGGGGGCTTGGCTACACCTTC. Translated: CASSADRGLGYTF.

J is TRBJ2-1 and V is TRBV18; TRBD2 is a possible D gene (6 bases). Germline V gives CDR1 KGHSH, CDR2 LQKENI. The CDR3 contains 16 residues. Trimming cost V 1 base and J 1 base, with 11 bases left between them. The CDR3 region is CASSPRVAGSYNEQFF. The CDR3 DNA is TGTGCCAGCTCACCACGCGTTGCGGGGTCCTACAATGAGCAGTTCTTC. Full variable domain (missing parts from reference TRBV18 and TRBJ2-1): NAGVMQNPRHLVRRRGQEARLRCSPMKGHSHVYWYRQLPEEGLKFMVYLQKENIIDESGMPKERFSAEFPKEGPSILRIQQVVRGDSAAYFCASSPRVAGSYNEQFFGPGTRLTVL.

This chain joins TRBV29-1 and TRBJ2-1; 11 bases align to TRBD2. There are 15 residues in the CDR3. From germline, CDR1 is SQVTM and CDR2 ANQGSEA. The junction had 12 bases not matched to a gene; V was cut back by 6 bases and J by 8 bases. Here the CDR3 DNA reads TGCAGCGTAGCCCCGCTAGCGGGAGGCGTCGATGAGCAGTTCTTC. Encoded protein: CSVAPLAGGVDEQFF.

The CDR3 is CASSTQHLTGAAYGYTF. CDR3 sequence (DNA): TGTGCCAGCAGCACCCAACACCTTACAGGGGCGGCCTATGGCTACACCTTC. The gene calls are TRBV6-2 or TRBV6-3 and TRBJ1-2; 7 nucleotides match TRBD1. Germline V gene data show CDR1 as MNHEY and CDR2 as SVGEGT. V was pared by 6 bases and J by 4 bases, with 17 bases of the junction left unmatched. The CDR3 has 17 residues.